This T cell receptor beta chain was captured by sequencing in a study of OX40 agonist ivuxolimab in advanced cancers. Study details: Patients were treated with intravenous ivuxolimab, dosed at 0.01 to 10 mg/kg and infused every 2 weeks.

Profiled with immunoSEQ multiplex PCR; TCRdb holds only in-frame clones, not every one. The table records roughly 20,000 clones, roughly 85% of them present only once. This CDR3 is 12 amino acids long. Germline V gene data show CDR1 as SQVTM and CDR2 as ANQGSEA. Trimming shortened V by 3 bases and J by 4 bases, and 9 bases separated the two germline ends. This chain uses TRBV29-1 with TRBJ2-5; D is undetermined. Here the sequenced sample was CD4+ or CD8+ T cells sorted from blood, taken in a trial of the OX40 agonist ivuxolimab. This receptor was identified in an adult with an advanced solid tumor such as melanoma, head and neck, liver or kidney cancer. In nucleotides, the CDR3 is TGCAGCGTTGATGAGGAAGGAGAGACCCAGTACTTC. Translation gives CSVDEEGETQYF.